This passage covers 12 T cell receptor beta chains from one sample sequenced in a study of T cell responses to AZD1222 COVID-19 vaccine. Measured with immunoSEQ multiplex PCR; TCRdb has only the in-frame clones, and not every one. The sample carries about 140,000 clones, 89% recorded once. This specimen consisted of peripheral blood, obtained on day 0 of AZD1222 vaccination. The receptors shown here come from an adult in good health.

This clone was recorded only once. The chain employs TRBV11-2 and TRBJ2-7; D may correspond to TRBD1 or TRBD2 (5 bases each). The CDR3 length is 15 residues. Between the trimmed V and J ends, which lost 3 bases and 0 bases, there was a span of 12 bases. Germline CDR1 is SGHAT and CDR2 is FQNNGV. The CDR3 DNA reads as TGTGCCAGCAGCTTGTTCGGGACCGCCTCCTACGAGCAGTACTTC. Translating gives CASSLFGTASYEQYF.

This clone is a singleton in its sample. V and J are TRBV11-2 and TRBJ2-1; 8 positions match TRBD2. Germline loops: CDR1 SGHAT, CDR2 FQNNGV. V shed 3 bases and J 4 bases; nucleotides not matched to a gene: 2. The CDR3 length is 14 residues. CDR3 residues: CASSFTSGYNEQFF. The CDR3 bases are TGTGCCAGCAGCTTCACTAGCGGATACAATGAGCAGTTCTTC. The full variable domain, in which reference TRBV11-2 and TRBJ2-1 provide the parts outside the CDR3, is EAGVAQSPRYKIIEKRQSVAFWCNPISGHATLYWYQQILGQGPKLLIQFQNNGVVDDSQLPKDRFSAERLKGVDSTLKIQPAKLEDSAVYLCASSFTSGYNEQFFGPGTRLTVL.

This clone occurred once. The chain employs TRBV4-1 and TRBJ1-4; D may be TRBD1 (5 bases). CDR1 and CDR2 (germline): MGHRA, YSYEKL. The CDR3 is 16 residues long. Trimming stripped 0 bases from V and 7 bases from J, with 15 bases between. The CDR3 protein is CASSQDSGRRGEKLFF. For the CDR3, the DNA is TGCGCCAGCAGCCAAGATTCGGGCAGGAGGGGTGAAAAACTGTTTTTT.

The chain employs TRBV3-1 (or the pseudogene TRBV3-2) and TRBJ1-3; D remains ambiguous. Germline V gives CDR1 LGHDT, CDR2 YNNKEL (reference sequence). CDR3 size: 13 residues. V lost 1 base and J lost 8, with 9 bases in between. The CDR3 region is CASSQVLSDTIYF. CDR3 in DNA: TGTGCCAGCAGCCAAGTATTATCCGACACCATATATTTT.

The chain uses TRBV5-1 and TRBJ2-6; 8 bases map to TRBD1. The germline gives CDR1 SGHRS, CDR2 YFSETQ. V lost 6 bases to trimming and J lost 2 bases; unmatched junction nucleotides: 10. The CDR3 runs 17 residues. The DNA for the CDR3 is TGCGCCAGCAAACGTGGACAGGGAAGGGCTGGGGCCAACGTCCTGACTTTC. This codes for CASKRGQGRAGANVLTF.

In DNA form, the CDR3 reads TGTGCCAGCAGCCCAAGGATCTCTGAAAAACTGTTTTTT. Its protein is CASSPRISEKLFF. The chain uses TRBV2 and TRBJ1-4; D not certain. Germline V gives CDR1 SNHLY, CDR2 FYNNEI. V gave up 6 bases and J gave up 7 bases, with 12 bases separating them. The CDR3 runs to 13 residues.

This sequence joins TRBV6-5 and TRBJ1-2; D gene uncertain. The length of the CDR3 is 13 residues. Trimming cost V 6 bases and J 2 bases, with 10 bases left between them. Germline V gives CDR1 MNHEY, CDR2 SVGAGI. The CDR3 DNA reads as TGTGCCAGCAGGAAAACGGAGAACTATGGCTACACCTTC. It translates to CASRKTENYGYTF.

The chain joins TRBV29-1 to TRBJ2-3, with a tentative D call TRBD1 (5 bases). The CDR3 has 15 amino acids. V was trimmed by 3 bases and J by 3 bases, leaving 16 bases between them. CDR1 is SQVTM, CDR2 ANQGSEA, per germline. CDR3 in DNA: TGCAGCGTTGATCAGGGCTTGGTATTGACAGATACGCAGTATTTT. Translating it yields CSVDQGLVLTDTQYF.

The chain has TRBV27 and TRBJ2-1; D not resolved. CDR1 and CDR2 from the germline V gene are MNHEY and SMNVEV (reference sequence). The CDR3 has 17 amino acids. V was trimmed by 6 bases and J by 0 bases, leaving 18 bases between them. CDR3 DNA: TGTGCCAGCAGGACCCTTCGGACCACGAGCTCCTACAATGAGCAGTTCTTC. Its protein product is CASRTLRTTSSYNEQFF.

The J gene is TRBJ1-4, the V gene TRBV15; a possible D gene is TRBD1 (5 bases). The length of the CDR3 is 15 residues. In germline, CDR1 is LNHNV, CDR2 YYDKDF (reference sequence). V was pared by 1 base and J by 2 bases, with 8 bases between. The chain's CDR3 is CATSRVQGTNEKLFF. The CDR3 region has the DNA TGTGCCACCAGCAGAGTGCAGGGTACTAATGAAAAACTGTTTTTT. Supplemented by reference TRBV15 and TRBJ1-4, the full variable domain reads DAMVIQNPRYQVTQFGKPVTLSCSQTLNHNVMYWYQQKSSQAPKLLFHYYDKDFNNEADTPDNFQSRRPNTSFCFLDIRSPGLGDTAMYLCATSRVQGTNEKLFFGSGTQLSVL.

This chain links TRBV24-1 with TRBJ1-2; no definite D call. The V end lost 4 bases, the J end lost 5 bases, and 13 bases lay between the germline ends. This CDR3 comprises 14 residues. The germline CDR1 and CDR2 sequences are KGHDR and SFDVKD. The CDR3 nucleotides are TGTGCCACCAGTGACCACACCCGCTATTATGGCTACACCTTC. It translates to CATSDHTRYYGYTF.

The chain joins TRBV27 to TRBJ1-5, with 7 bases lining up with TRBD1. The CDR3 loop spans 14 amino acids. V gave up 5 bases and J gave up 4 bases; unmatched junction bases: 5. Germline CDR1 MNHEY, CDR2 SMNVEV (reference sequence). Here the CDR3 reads CASSLQGRNQPQHF. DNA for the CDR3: TGTGCCAGCAGTCTACAGGGGAGAAATCAGCCCCAGCATTTT.